This is a list of T cell receptor beta chains from one sample in a study of shared clonotypes between healthy human individuals. Method: immunoSEQ multiplex PCR; TCRdb's copy keeps in-frame clones and lacks some. The sample lists some 2,500,000 clones, around 92% seen once, with around 0.35% in the top ten. Sequences were obtained from naive CD4+ T cells from PBMCs. These TCRs come from a young man in good health. Some clones in this sample may be carry-over from other donors' samples. The CDR3 runs from the conserved cysteine through the conserved F or W. The D gene is left open where the match is weak. Only some rows state a clone size, as once, few, many or a class for expanded clones.

d_gene	j_gene	abundance	v_gene	CDR3nt	CDR3aa
TRBD2	TRBJ2-1	NA	TRBV4-2	TGTGCCAGCAGCCAATTAGGGGGGACCAGCGGGAGATTCGATGAGCAGTTCTTC	CASSQLGGTSGRFDEQFF
TRBD1	TRBJ2-3	few	TRBV7-2	TGTGCCAGCAGCTCAGGGGGTACGCAGTATTTT	CASSSGGTQYF
TRBD1	TRBJ1-4	NA	TRBV7-8	TGTGCCAGCAGCTTAGCCAGGGGGAGAGAAAAACTGTTTTTT	CASSLARGREKLFF
TRBD1	TRBJ2-7	NA	TRBV7-3	TGTGCCAGCAGCTTAGGAGCAGGGGGCATATACGAGCAGTACTTC	CASSLGAGGIYEQYF
NA	TRBJ1-4	once	TRBV30	TGTGCCTGGAGGGACGGCCGTGAAAAACTGTTTTTT	CAWRDGREKLFF
TRBD2	TRBJ2-1	NA	TRBV27	TGTGCCAGCAGTTCACCTCGGACTGCGACTAGCGGCGAAAGCTCCTACAATGAGCAGTTCTTC	CASSSPRTATSGESSYNEQFF
NA	TRBJ2-7	NA	TRBV7-9	TGTGCCACGGAACCTAGAGGGCACTCCTACGAGCAGTACTTC	CATEPRGHSYEQYF
NA	TRBJ1-4	NA	TRBV28	TGTGCCAGCAGTCCTCCTCATCCTAATGAAAAACTGTTTTTT	CASSPPHPNEKLFF
TRBD1	TRBJ1-1	NA	TRBV30	TGTGCCTGGAGTGAATCAGGGGGCCGCACTGAAGCTTTCTTT	CAWSESGGRTEAFF
NA	TRBJ1-2	NA	TRBV9	TGTGCCAGCAGCGTATCGGGGGTTGGCTATGGCTACACCTTC	CASSVSGVGYGYTF
TRBD1	TRBJ2-2	NA	TRBV7-9	TGTGCCAGCACCGCGACAGGGCTATCCGGGGAGCTGTTTTTT	CASTATGLSGELFF
NA	TRBJ2-5	NA	TRBV7-9	TGTGCCAGCAGTCTTACAGGGCCCGGAGAGACCCAGTACTTC	CASSLTGPGETQYF
NA	TRBJ2-2	once	TRBV7-9	TGTGCCAGCAGCGCACAGCAGGGCGCCACCGGGGAGCTGTTTTTT	CASSAQQGATGELFF
NA	TRBJ1-3	NA	TRBV6-1	TGTGCCAGCAGTGAAGCGGGGCGGCTACACTCCGGTAACACCATATATTTT	CASSEAGRLHSGNTIYF
NA	TRBJ1-4	NA	TRBV25-1	TGTGCCAGCAGGGGGACTGGTGAAAAACTGTTTTTT	CASRGTGEKLFF
NA	TRBJ1-1	NA	TRBV19	TGTGCCAGTAGGGGGGCGTGGAACACTGAAGCTTTCTTT	CASRGAWNTEAFF
TRBD1	TRBJ1-1	NA	TRBV29-1	TGCAGCGTCACACATACCGGGACAGAAGAAGCTTTCTTT	CSVTHTGTEEAFF
NA	TRBJ1-5	once	TRBV27	TGTGCCAGCAGTTTGTCGTGGGGGCCCCAGCATTTT	CASSLSWGPQHF
NA	TRBJ2-2	NA	TRBV10-3	TGTGCCATCACCGAGAGCGGGAACACCGGGGAGCTGTTTTTT	CAITESGNTGELFF
NA	TRBJ2-1	once	TRBV14	TGTGCCAGCAGCCAAGTTGCTAAGGGGCTCCCTTACAATGAGCAGTTCTTC	CASSQVAKGLPYNEQFF
TRBD2	TRBJ2-5	NA	TRBV10-2	TGCGCCAGCAGTGGGACTAGCGGGAGTAAGACCCAGTACTTC	CASSGTSGSKTQYF
NA	TRBJ2-3	NA	TRBV11-3	TGTGCCAGCAGCCCGACTGGATTGAGCACAGATACGCAGTATTTT	CASSPTGLSTDTQYF
NA	TRBJ2-1	NA	TRBV19	TGTGCCAGTAGTATAGGGGGACTTCGGTATGAGCAGTTCTTC	CASSIGGLRYEQFF
NA	TRBJ1-4	NA	TRBV5-1	TGCGCCAGCAGCTTGGTTAGTAACATTAATGAAAAACTGTTTTTT	CASSLVSNINEKLFF
NA	TRBJ1-1	NA	TRBV28	TGTGCCAGCAGTTTAAGAGGGTTGGTAGGAACTGAAGCTTTCTTT	CASSLRGLVGTEAFF
NA	TRBJ2-7	NA	TRBV6-1	TGTGCCAGCAGTGACGGGTACGAGCAGTACTTC	CASSDGYEQYF
NA	TRBJ2-7	once	TRBV27	TGTGCCAGCGGTGCCTACGAGCAGTACTTC	CASGAYEQYF
TRBD1	TRBJ2-5	few	TRBV9	TGTGCCAGCAGCGTAGGGGGACAGCAAGAGACCCAGTACTTC	CASSVGGQQETQYF
NA	TRBJ2-5	NA	TRBV7-9	TGTGCCAGCAGCTTAACAGGGAGGGAACGCGAGACCCAGTACTTC	CASSLTGRERETQYF
NA	TRBJ2-7	NA	TRBV28	TGTGCCAGCAGTTTATCGTCCTACGAGCAGTACTTC	CASSLSSYEQYF
NA	TRBJ2-2	NA	TRBV5-1	TGCGCCAGCAGCTTAGCCAGGAACACCGGGGAGCTGTTTTTT	CASSLARNTGELFF
TRBD1	TRBJ2-7	once	TRBV5-1	TGCGCCAGCAGCTCGGGGACAGGGTTCTCCTACGAGCAGTACTTC	CASSSGTGFSYEQYF
NA	TRBJ2-2	NA	TRBV7-9	TGTGCCAGCAGCTCCCGGACAGCTACGAACACCGGGGAGCTGTTTTTT	CASSSRTATNTGELFF
NA	TRBJ2-3	NA	TRBV7-3	TGTGCCACTTGGGTGGGGAGAGTACCAGATACGCAGTATTTT	CATWVGRVPDTQYF
NA	TRBJ1-2	NA	TRBV28	TGTGCCAGCAGTTTAATGGTCCAGGGCTACACCTTC	CASSLMVQGYTF
NA	TRBJ1-1	few	TRBV28	TGTGCCAGCAGTTTCAGGGGCTACACTGAAGCTTTCTTT	CASSFRGYTEAFF
NA	TRBJ2-1	NA	TRBV6-4	TGTGCCAGCAGTGGCGAGATAAGCAGCAATGAGCAGTTCTTC	CASSGEISSNEQFF
NA	TRBJ2-2	NA	TRBV5-1	TGCGCCAGCAGAACCGGGGCCAACACCGGGGAGCTGTTTTTT	CASRTGANTGELFF
TRBD2	TRBJ2-1	NA	TRBV27	TGTGCCAGCAGTCCGACCCGGACTAGCGGGATATGGGAGCAGTTCTTC	CASSPTRTSGIWEQFF
NA	TRBJ2-3	once	TRBV7-6	TGTGCCAGCAGCTTTTGGAGAGGAGATACGCAGTATTTT	CASSFWRGDTQYF
TRBD1	TRBJ2-7	once	TRBV5-4	TGTGCCAGCAGCTGGGTCGGGACAGGGCTGCACGAGCAGTACTTC	CASSWVGTGLHEQYF
TRBD2	TRBJ2-4	NA	TRBV19	TGTGCCAGTAGTCTGGGTGCGGGAGAGGTCAAAAACATTCAGTACTTC	CASSLGAGEVKNIQYF
NA	TRBJ2-5	NA	TRBV7-2	TGTGCCAGCAGCTTACGGGGGCTACAAGAGACCCAGTACTTC	CASSLRGLQETQYF
TRBD1	TRBJ2-1	NA	TRBV5-1	TGCGCCAGCAGCTCGGGGACAGGCGATGGTGAGCAGTTCTTC	CASSSGTGDGEQFF
TRBD2	TRBJ2-7	NA	TRBV2	TGTGCCAGCAGTCCAGCGGGAGGTCTCTTGGTTGGCGAGCAGTACTTC	CASSPAGGLLVGEQYF
TRBD2	TRBJ2-3	NA	TRBV5-1	TGCGCCAGCAGCTTGGCTCTAGCGGGGAGTGAAGATACGCAGTATTTT	CASSLALAGSEDTQYF
NA	TRBJ1-2	NA	TRBV9	TGTGCCAGCAGCGTAGGTCTCCAGGGACAACACTACACCTTC	CASSVGLQGQHYTF
TRBD2	TRBJ2-1	once	TRBV5-1	TGCGCCAGCAGCTTGACCCCCGGGACTACTGAGCAGTTCTTC	CASSLTPGTTEQFF
NA	TRBJ1-5	NA	TRBV6-1	TGTGCCAGCAGTGAGGCTCAGGGGCTTGAGCCCCAGCATTTT	CASSEAQGLEPQHF
TRBD1	TRBJ1-3	NA	TRBV10-3	TGTGCCATCAGTGCCACAGGGGGCCCTCAGGGTACTGGAAACACCATATATTTT	CAISATGGPQGTGNTIYF
TRBD1	TRBJ2-5	NA	TRBV11-2	TGTGCCAGCAGCTTGGGGACAGGGGTTGGGACCCAGTACTTC	CASSLGTGVGTQYF